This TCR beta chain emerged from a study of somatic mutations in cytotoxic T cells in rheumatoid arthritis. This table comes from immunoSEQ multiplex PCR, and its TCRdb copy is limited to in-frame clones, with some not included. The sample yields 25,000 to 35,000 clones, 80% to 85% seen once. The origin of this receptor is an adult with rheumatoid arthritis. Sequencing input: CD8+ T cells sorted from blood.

The CDR3 region has the DNA TGTGCCAGCAGCGCGTCACAGGGGGTCGGCGAGCAGTACTTC. It yields the protein CASSASQGVGEQYF. V usage is TRBV9 and J usage is TRBJ2-7, with 8 positions matching TRBD1. Germline assignment: CDR1 SGDLS and CDR2 YYNGEE. The CDR3 is 14 residues long. V was pared by 3 bases and J by 6 bases, with 8 bases of the junction left unmatched.